This T cell receptor beta chain was sequenced for a study of early T cells in non-severe SARS-CoV-2 infection. About the study: Alpha and beta chains were unpaired, from unsorted whole-blood bulk RNA.

The library protocol tagged individual cDNA molecules with unique molecular identifiers. TCRdb redid the calling of the 5' RACE reads with MiXCR, one entry per CDR3 protein. The top ten hold around 4.2% of the sample, which has fewer than 60,000 distinct CDR3 sequences, 9% to 9.5% seen once. V dropped 6 bases and J dropped 2; count of bases not matched to a gene: 9. CDR1 and CDR2 (germline): MNHEY, SMNVEV (reference sequence). This CDR3 comprises 16 residues. This clonotype was counted ten times or more. V is TRBV27 and J is TRBJ2-5; 10 bases fit TRBD1. This TCR was recovered from an adult who was a healthcare worker with PCR-confirmed SARS-CoV-2 infection or an uninfected control (not recorded which). The sample consisted of whole blood. CDR3 loop: CASSPAGQGGQETQYF. The CDR3 DNA is TGTGCCAGCAGCCCGGCTGGACAGGGGGGGCAAGAGACCCAGTACTTC.